These T cell receptor beta chains were read from a single sample in a study of Ad26.COV2.S vaccination and SARS-CoV-2 variants. TCRdb keeps only in-frame clones here, not all; method: immunoSEQ multiplex PCR. The table includes around 300,000 clones, about nine tenths detected once. Material: peripheral blood, obtained in a trial of Ad26.COV2.S vaccine versus placebo. These receptors originate from a person between 18 and 65 years old who received the Ad26.COV2.S COVID-19 vaccine or a placebo. Both conserved end residues are part of each CDR3. A D gene is named only where the DNA matches it firmly. Clone size is given for some rows only: seen once, a few or many times, or a class if the clone is expanded.

len: 15; v_gene: TRBV7-2; j_gene: TRBJ1-3; abundance: -; d_gene: -; CDR3nt: TGTGCCAGCAGCTTACAGGGGATGGGGGGAAACACCATATATTTT; CDR3aa: CASSLQGMGGNTIYF
len: 11; v_gene: TRBV20-1; j_gene: TRBJ2-1; abundance: -; d_gene: TRBD2; CDR3nt: TGCAGTGCTGAGCGGGGGGCGGTCATGTTCTTC; CDR3aa: CSAERGAVMFF
len: 17; v_gene: TRBV5-4; j_gene: TRBJ2-1; abundance: -; d_gene: TRBD2; CDR3nt: TGTGCCAGCAGCTTGTTGATAGCGGGAGGTTTCTACAATGAGCAGTTCTTC; CDR3aa: CASSLLIAGGFYNEQFF
len: 16; v_gene: TRBV18; j_gene: TRBJ2-1; abundance: -; d_gene: TRBD1; CDR3nt: TGTGCCAGCTCACGAGGTACAGGGGGCTCCTACAATGAGCAGTTCTTC; CDR3aa: CASSRGTGGSYNEQFF
len: 14; v_gene: TRBV4-3; j_gene: TRBJ1-5; abundance: -; d_gene: TRBD1; CDR3nt: TGCGCCAGCAGCCAAGAAAAGACAGGGGTTGTCCAGCATTTT; CDR3aa: CASSQEKTGVVQHF
len: 12; v_gene: TRBV19; j_gene: TRBJ2-4; abundance: -; d_gene: TRBD2; CDR3nt: TGTGCCAGTAGCGGGGGGGGAAACATTCAGTACTTC; CDR3aa: CASSGGGNIQYF
len: 14; v_gene: TRBV7-3; j_gene: TRBJ2-7; abundance: -; d_gene: TRBD1; CDR3nt: TGTGCCAGCAGCGCCACATCCCCAGGGGGTGAGCAGTACTTC; CDR3aa: CASSATSPGGEQYF
len: 13; v_gene: TRBV18; j_gene: TRBJ1-4; abundance: few; d_gene: -; CDR3nt: TGTGCCAGCTCACCAAATTCGCGTGAAAAACTGTTTTTT; CDR3aa: CASSPNSREKLFF
len: 11; v_gene: TRBV12-3/TRBV12-4; j_gene: TRBJ1-2; abundance: -; d_gene: -; CDR3nt: TGTGCCAGCAGTTTAGACAGCGCTTACACCTTC; CDR3aa: CASSLDSAYTF
len: 13; v_gene: TRBV28; j_gene: TRBJ1-4; abundance: -; d_gene: -; CDR3nt: TGTGCCAGCGGCGGAGGGGGTAATGAAAAACTGTTTTTT; CDR3aa: CASGGGGNEKLFF
len: 15; v_gene: TRBV28; j_gene: TRBJ2-1; abundance: -; d_gene: TRBD2; CDR3nt: TGTGCCAGCAGCCCGAGCGGGATAGGAAGAAGCGAGCAGTTCTTC; CDR3aa: CASSPSGIGRSEQFF
len: 15; v_gene: TRBV10-1; j_gene: TRBJ2-3; abundance: -; d_gene: -; CDR3nt: TGCGCCAGCAGGAAACAGACAATTAGCACAGATACGCAGTATTTT; CDR3aa: CASRKQTISTDTQYF
len: 14; v_gene: TRBV30; j_gene: TRBJ2-7; abundance: once; d_gene: -; CDR3nt: TGTGCCTGGGCCGTAGGGGAGTGGGACTACGAGCAGTACTTC; CDR3aa: CAWAVGEWDYEQYF
len: 14; v_gene: TRBV29-1; j_gene: TRBJ1-2; abundance: few; d_gene: TRBD1; CDR3nt: TGCAGCGCCTCACGACCGGGACAGAGCTATGGCTACACCTTC; CDR3aa: CSASRPGQSYGYTF
len: 16; v_gene: TRBV27; j_gene: TRBJ1-5; abundance: once; d_gene: TRBD1; CDR3nt: TGTGCCAGCAGTTTAGAGGGGGCGAGGTACAATCAGCCCCAGCATTTT; CDR3aa: CASSLEGARYNQPQHF
len: 16; v_gene: TRBV19; j_gene: TRBJ1-6; abundance: -; d_gene: -; CDR3nt: TGTGCCAGTAGTATCGCCGGGGGGGGGCGGAATTCACCCCTCCACTTT; CDR3aa: CASSIAGGGRNSPLHF